This T cell receptor beta chain was observed in a study of blood T cell repertoires in COVID-19. In the study overall: COVID-19 samples collected from the United States, Italy and Spain covered acute and convalescent phases. The cDNA or gDNA used as material had been derived from T cells, B-cell-depleted T cells, or PBMCs.

Using immunoSEQ multiplex PCR, the repertoire was profiled, and TCRdb retains in-frame clones only, with some absent. The data hold some 38,000 clones, with roughly nine tenths observed a single time. Trimming cost V 1 base and J 1 base, with 7 bases left between them. Germline CDR1 reads MNHEY; CDR2 reads SVGEGT. This CDR3 has 15 amino acids. The chain has TRBV6-2 or TRBV6-3 and TRBJ1-4, with D hard to call. The sequence was collected from a man aged 50 or older with active COVID-19. Specimen: peripheral blood. CDR3 nucleotides: TGTGCCAGCAGTTACTTCGGCGGAACTAATGAAAAACTGTTTTTT. Translation: CASSYFGGTNEKLFF.